This TCR beta chain was obtained from a study of CD8+ T cells in alopecia areata. At the level of the study: Treatment ran 6 to 18 months, with 6 months of follow-up afterward. Study-wide findings and caveats: Mice gave a clearer picture of TCR sharing than patients did, possibly for HLA-related reasons.

Treatment reported: oral pan-JAK inhibitor, 5-10 mg twice daily. T lymphocytes (CD4+ and CD8+) were sorted from PBMCs. Germline V gives CDR1 SGHRS, CDR2 YFSETQ. V gave up 2 bases and J gave up 2 bases, with 9 bases separating them. The CDR3 length is 14 residues. RNA, once extracted, was reverse transcribed into cDNA for use as the sequencing template. Some clones are missing from TCRdb's copy, which holds only in-frame ones; the method was immunoSEQ multiplex PCR. The sample yields around 86,000 clones, about two thirds seen once. Regarding this clone: No antigen is known for it.

The input for sequencing was CD8+ T cells sorted from blood, taken between weeks 43 and 45, from a patient treated with tofacitinib. The TCR was taken from a human donor with alopecia areata. This rearrangement joins TRBV5-1 to TRBJ2-3, with D unresolved. CDR3 sequence (DNA): TGCGCCAGCAGCTTCGGACCGGACACAGATACGCAGTATTTT. It yields the protein CASSFGPDTDTQYF.